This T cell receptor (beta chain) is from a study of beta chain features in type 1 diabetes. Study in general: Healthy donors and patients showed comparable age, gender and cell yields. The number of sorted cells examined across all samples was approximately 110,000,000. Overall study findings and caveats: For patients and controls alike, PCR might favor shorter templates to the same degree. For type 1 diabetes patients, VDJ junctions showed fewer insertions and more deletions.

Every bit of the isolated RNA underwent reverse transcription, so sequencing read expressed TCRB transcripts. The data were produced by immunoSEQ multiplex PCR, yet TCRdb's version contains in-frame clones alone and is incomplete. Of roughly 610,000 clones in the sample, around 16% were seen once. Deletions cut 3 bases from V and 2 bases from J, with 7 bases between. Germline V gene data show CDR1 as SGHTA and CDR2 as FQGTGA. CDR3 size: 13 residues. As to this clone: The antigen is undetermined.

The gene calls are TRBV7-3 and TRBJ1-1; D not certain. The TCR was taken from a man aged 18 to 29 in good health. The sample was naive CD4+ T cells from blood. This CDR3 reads CASSFAGNTEAFF. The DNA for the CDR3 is TGTGCCAGCAGCTTCGCGGGTAACACTGAAGCTTTCTTT. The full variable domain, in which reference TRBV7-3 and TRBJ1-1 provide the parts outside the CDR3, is GAGVSQTPSNKVTEKGKYVELRCDPISGHTALYWYRQSLGQGPEFLIYFQGTGAADDSGLPNDRFFAVRPEGSVSTLKIQRTERGDSAVYLCASSFAGNTEAFFGQGTRLTVV.